These T cell receptor beta chains were read from a single sample in a study of shared clonotypes between healthy human individuals. Profiled with immunoSEQ multiplex PCR; TCRdb holds only in-frame clones, not every one. The repertoire holds roughly 2.6 million clones, with around nine tenths as singletons. Sequences were obtained from naive CD4+ T cells sorted from blood. These receptors were taken from a man aged 18 to 30 in good health. Both conserved end residues are part of each CDR3. A D gene is named only where the DNA matches it firmly. A row's size may be missing; if present it is once, few, many or a size class.

j_call: TRBJ1-5; d_call: -; clone_size: -; v_call: TRBV27; cdr3_aa: CASRAGTSNQPQHF; cdr3_nt: TGTGCCAGCAGGGCAGGGACGAGCAATCAGCCCCAGCATTTT
j_call: TRBJ2-7; d_call: -; clone_size: -; v_call: TRBV10-3; cdr3_aa: CAISIQGTSYEQYF; cdr3_nt: TGTGCCATCAGTATACAGGGTACCTCCTACGAGCAGTACTTC
j_call: TRBJ2-5; d_call: TRBD2; clone_size: -; v_call: TRBV6-5; cdr3_aa: CASSFALAGGEETQYF; cdr3_nt: TGTGCCAGCAGTTTCGCTCTAGCGGGAGGGGAAGAGACCCAGTACTTC
j_call: TRBJ1-2; d_call: -; clone_size: -; v_call: TRBV6-5; cdr3_aa: CASSAEGGYGYTF; cdr3_nt: TGTGCCAGCAGTGCAGAAGGCGGCTATGGCTACACCTTC
j_call: TRBJ1-2; d_call: -; clone_size: -; v_call: TRBV20-1; cdr3_aa: CSARDQLGYTF; cdr3_nt: TGCAGTGCTAGAGATCAACTCGGCTACACCTTC
j_call: TRBJ2-5; d_call: TRBD1; clone_size: -; v_call: TRBV5-1; cdr3_aa: CASSSWGTGGLETQYF; cdr3_nt: TGCGCCAGCAGCTCCTGGGGGACAGGAGGTTTAGAGACCCAGTACTTC
j_call: TRBJ1-5; d_call: TRBD1; clone_size: -; v_call: TRBV27; cdr3_aa: CASSLYWTGGDQPQHF; cdr3_nt: TGTGCCAGCAGTTTATACTGGACAGGCGGCGATCAGCCCCAGCATTTT
j_call: TRBJ2-3; d_call: -; clone_size: -; v_call: TRBV9; cdr3_aa: CASSTVGGDTQYF; cdr3_nt: TGTGCCAGCAGTACAGTAGGGGGGGATACGCAGTATTTT
j_call: TRBJ2-3; d_call: TRBD2; clone_size: -; v_call: TRBV10-2; cdr3_aa: CASSEVSGDTDTQYF; cdr3_nt: TGCGCCAGCAGTGAGGTTAGCGGGGACACAGATACGCAGTATTTT
j_call: TRBJ1-2; d_call: -; clone_size: -; v_call: TRBV7-2; cdr3_aa: CASSLDVLGDYGYTF; cdr3_nt: TGTGCCAGCAGCTTAGACGTCCTGGGAGACTATGGCTACACCTTC
j_call: TRBJ2-5; d_call: -; clone_size: -; v_call: TRBV27; cdr3_aa: CASSPPGSEPETQYF; cdr3_nt: TGTGCCAGCAGTCCCCCAGGGAGCGAGCCAGAGACCCAGTACTTC
j_call: TRBJ2-7; d_call: -; clone_size: -; v_call: TRBV21-1; cdr3_aa: CASSQRGEGDSYEQYF; cdr3_nt: TGTGCCAGCAGCCAAAGGGGTGAAGGGGATAGCTACGAGCAGTACTTC
j_call: TRBJ1-5; d_call: -; clone_size: -; v_call: TRBV6-1; cdr3_aa: CASSVSALNQPQHF; cdr3_nt: TGTGCCAGCAGTGTCTCAGCCTTAAATCAGCCCCAGCATTTT
j_call: TRBJ1-1; d_call: TRBD1; clone_size: -; v_call: TRBV5-1; cdr3_aa: CASSLEGAWNTEAFF; cdr3_nt: TGCGCCAGCAGCTTGGAGGGGGCTTGGAACACTGAAGCTTTCTTT
j_call: TRBJ2-7; d_call: TRBD2; clone_size: -; v_call: TRBV6-1; cdr3_aa: CASSEEVRGAYEQYF; cdr3_nt: TGTGCCAGCAGTGAAGAGGTGCGGGGGGCCTACGAGCAGTACTTC
j_call: TRBJ2-1; d_call: TRBD2; clone_size: once; v_call: TRBV5-4; cdr3_aa: CASTPGAGGPFEQFF; cdr3_nt: TGTGCCAGCACCCCCGGGGCGGGAGGGCCTTTTGAGCAGTTCTTC
j_call: TRBJ1-1; d_call: -; clone_size: -; v_call: TRBV6-5; cdr3_aa: CASRRGELAFF; cdr3_nt: TGTGCCAGCCGGAGGGGGGAGTTGGCTTTCTTT
j_call: TRBJ1-1; d_call: TRBD1; clone_size: -; v_call: TRBV9; cdr3_aa: CASSEGQGGSGAFF; cdr3_nt: TGTGCCAGCAGCGAGGGACAGGGGGGCTCGGGAGCTTTCTTT
j_call: TRBJ2-7; d_call: -; clone_size: -; v_call: TRBV5-4; cdr3_aa: CASSLVSRDEQYF; cdr3_nt: TGTGCCAGCAGCTTGGTTAGCAGGGACGAGCAGTACTTC
j_call: TRBJ2-7; d_call: TRBD1; clone_size: once; v_call: TRBV28; cdr3_aa: CASSSGTTGLYEQYF; cdr3_nt: TGTGCCAGCAGTTCGGGTACGACAGGGCTTTACGAGCAGTACTTC
j_call: TRBJ2-7; d_call: TRBD2; clone_size: once; v_call: TRBV6-1; cdr3_aa: CASSVGGTSYEQYF; cdr3_nt: TGTGCCAGCAGTGTGGGAGGGACCTCCTACGAGCAGTACTTC
j_call: TRBJ2-3; d_call: -; clone_size: once; v_call: TRBV5-8; cdr3_aa: CASRLPLLSTDTQYF; cdr3_nt: TGTGCCAGCAGATTGCCACTTCTAAGCACAGATACGCAGTATTTT
j_call: TRBJ2-5; d_call: -; clone_size: -; v_call: TRBV5-6; cdr3_aa: CASSPTPTGETQYF; cdr3_nt: TGTGCCAGCAGCCCGACACCCACGGGGGAGACCCAGTACTTC
j_call: TRBJ2-5; d_call: -; clone_size: -; v_call: TRBV4-2; cdr3_aa: CASSQSSSGAGETQYF; cdr3_nt: TGTGCCAGCAGCCAATCTTCCTCGGGGGCGGGGGAGACCCAGTACTTC
j_call: TRBJ1-3; d_call: -; clone_size: -; v_call: TRBV6-1; cdr3_aa: CASSEVGNTIYF; cdr3_nt: TGTGCCAGCAGTGAAGTGGGAAACACCATATATTTT
j_call: TRBJ1-3; d_call: -; clone_size: -; v_call: TRBV7-9; cdr3_aa: CASSLTAATNTIYF; cdr3_nt: TGTGCCAGCAGCTTAACAGCTGCTACAAACACCATATATTTT
j_call: TRBJ2-1; d_call: TRBD2; clone_size: -; v_call: TRBV4-3; cdr3_aa: CASSQDWGLESEQFF; cdr3_nt: TGCGCCAGCAGCCAAGATTGGGGACTAGAGAGTGAGCAGTTCTTC
j_call: TRBJ1-1; d_call: -; clone_size: -; v_call: TRBV5-6; cdr3_aa: CASSLVGRNTEAFF; cdr3_nt: TGTGCCAGCAGCTTGGTAGGCAGGAACACTGAAGCTTTCTTT
j_call: TRBJ1-6; d_call: -; clone_size: -; v_call: TRBV5-6; cdr3_aa: CASSLGGDSPLHF; cdr3_nt: TGTGCCAGCAGCTTGGGGGGGGATTCACCCCTCCACTTT
j_call: TRBJ2-7; d_call: TRBD2; clone_size: -; v_call: TRBV28; cdr3_aa: CASSPTRSGGAMDEQYF; cdr3_nt: TGTGCCAGCAGTCCGACTCGGAGCGGGGGGGCCATGGACGAGCAGTACTTC
j_call: TRBJ2-1; d_call: -; clone_size: -; v_call: TRBV6-5; cdr3_aa: CASSSLSSNNEQFF; cdr3_nt: TGTGCCAGCAGTTCCCTGTCTAGCAACAATGAGCAGTTCTTC
j_call: TRBJ1-6; d_call: TRBD1; clone_size: few; v_call: TRBV14; cdr3_aa: CASSQGRDRGYSPLHF; cdr3_nt: TGTGCCAGCAGCCAAGGCCGGGACAGGGGATATTCACCCCTCCACTTT
j_call: TRBJ1-6; d_call: -; clone_size: -; v_call: TRBV30; cdr3_aa: CAWRERGFYNSPLHF; cdr3_nt: TGTGCCTGGAGGGAGAGGGGATTTTATAATTCACCCCTCCACTTT
j_call: TRBJ1-2; d_call: -; clone_size: -; v_call: TRBV4-3; cdr3_aa: CASSQVSGRGYGYTF; cdr3_nt: TGCGCCAGCAGCCAAGTTTCCGGCAGGGGCTATGGCTACACCTTC
j_call: TRBJ2-7; d_call: -; clone_size: -; v_call: TRBV5-1; cdr3_aa: CASSPQEFREGRSGEQYF; cdr3_nt: TGCGCCAGCAGCCCACAGGAATTTCGCGAGGGAAGGAGTGGCGAGCAGTACTTC
j_call: TRBJ2-1; d_call: -; clone_size: -; v_call: TRBV4-1; cdr3_aa: CASSQGLAGISYNEQFF; cdr3_nt: TGCGCCAGCAGCCAAGGGTTGGCGGGGATCTCCTACAATGAGCAGTTCTTC
j_call: TRBJ2-7; d_call: TRBD2; clone_size: -; v_call: TRBV6-1; cdr3_aa: CASSEAAGGYSYEQYF; cdr3_nt: TGTGCCAGCAGTGAAGCGGCGGGGGGATACTCCTACGAGCAGTACTTC